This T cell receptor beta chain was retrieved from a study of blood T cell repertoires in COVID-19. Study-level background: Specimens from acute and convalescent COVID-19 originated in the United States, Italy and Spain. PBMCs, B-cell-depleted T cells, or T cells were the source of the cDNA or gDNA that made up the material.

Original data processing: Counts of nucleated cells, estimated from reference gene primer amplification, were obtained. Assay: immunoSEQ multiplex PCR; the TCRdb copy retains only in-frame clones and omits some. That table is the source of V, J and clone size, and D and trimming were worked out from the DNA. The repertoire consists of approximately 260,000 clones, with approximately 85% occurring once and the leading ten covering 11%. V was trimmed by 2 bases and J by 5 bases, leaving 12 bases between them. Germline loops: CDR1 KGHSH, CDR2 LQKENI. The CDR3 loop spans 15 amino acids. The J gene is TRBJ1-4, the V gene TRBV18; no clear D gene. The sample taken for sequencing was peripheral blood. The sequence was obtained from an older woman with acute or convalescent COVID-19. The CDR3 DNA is TGTGCCAGCTCACCAACTCCGGAGCCGAATGAAAAACTGTTTTTT. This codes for CASSPTPEPNEKLFF. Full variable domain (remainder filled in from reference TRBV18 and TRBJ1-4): NAGVMQNPRHLVRRRGQEARLRCSPMKGHSHVYWYRQLPEEGLKFMVYLQKENIIDESGMPKERFSAEFPKEGPSILRIQQVVRGDSAAYFCASSPTPEPNEKLFFGSGTQLSVL.